These 23 T cell receptor beta chains originate from one sample sequenced in a study of Ad26.COV2.S vaccination and SARS-CoV-2 variants. TCRdb's table, derived via immunoSEQ multiplex PCR, lists solely in-frame clones and lacks some. In the table there are over 400,000 clones, approximately 92% of which are singletons. Stated treatment: some 20 received Ad26.COV2.S at low or high dose, single or two shots; several received placebo; per-sample allocation not given. The investigators took samples on day 63 after the first vaccine or placebo injection. This specimen was peripheral blood, taken in a trial of Ad26.COV2.S vaccine versus placebo. The receptor set was obtained from a person aged 18-65 years who received the Ad26.COV2.S COVID-19 vaccine or a placebo.

This clone occurred a few times. The chain recombines TRBV4-1 with TRBJ1-4, with TRBD1 identical over 9 bases. Germline trimming cut 0 bases from V and 8 bases from J; bases unmatched to any gene: 4. The CDR3 is 15 amino acids. CDR1 and CDR2 from the germline V gene are MGHRA and YSYEKL. Here the CDR3 reads CASSQEGQGREKLFF. Written as DNA, the CDR3 is TGCGCCAGCAGCCAAGAGGGACAGGGTCGGGAAAAACTGTTTTTT.

The chain recombines TRBV7-2 with TRBJ2-1; 8 bases fit TRBD1. Germline V gene data show CDR1 as SGHTA and CDR2 as FQGNSA. V lost 5 bases to trimming and J lost 0 bases; unmatched junction nucleotides: 3. The CDR3 loop spans 15 amino acids. CDR3 sequence: CASSITGGSYNEQFF. The CDR3, as DNA: TGTGCCAGCAGCATAACAGGGGGCTCCTACAATGAGCAGTTCTTC.

The rearrangement uses TRBV5-1 and TRBJ2-5; no reliable D call. Germline V CDR1 and CDR2: SGHRS, YFSETQ. V was clipped by 1 base and J by 0 bases, with 10 bases between them. CDR3 length: 15 residues. This CDR3 is CASSLQDGYQETQYF. CDR3 nucleotide sequence: TGCGCCAGCAGCTTGCAGGACGGATACCAAGAGACCCAGTACTTC.

This chain joins TRBV7-2 and TRBJ2-3, with D perhaps TRBD1 (5 bases). The germline V and J ends were trimmed by 7 bases and 2 bases, with 16 bases remaining between them. CDR3 length: 15 residues. Germline loops: CDR1 SGHTA, CDR2 FQGNSA. CDR3 region: CASTQSTANTDTQYF. CDR3 DNA sequence: TGTGCCAGCACCCAATCGACAGCAAACACAGATACGCAGTATTTT.

This chain uses TRBV4-2 with TRBJ2-7, with no clear D. CDR1 is LGHNA, CDR2 YNFKEQ, per germline. V was pared by 0 bases and J by 2 bases, with 14 bases between. This CDR3 has 16 amino acids. The CDR3 DNA reads TGTGCCAGCAGCCAAGATCGTGAAATGGGAACCTACGAGCAGTACTTC. Amino acid sequence: CASSQDREMGTYEQYF.

The chain couples TRBV19 to TRBJ2-1; D possibly corresponds to TRBD1 (7 bases). The germline CDR1 and CDR2 sequences are LNHDA and SQIVND (reference sequence). V was shortened by 4 bases and J by 4 bases, with 14 bases between the two germline ends. The CDR3 spans 15 residues. The CDR3 region has the DNA TGTGCCAGTAGTAGGGCCCAGGGGGGTTACAATGAGCAGTTCTTC. Its protein product is CASSRAQGGYNEQFF.

The chain couples TRBV11-3 to TRBJ2-5, with D perhaps TRBD1 or TRBD2 (5 bases each). Germline CDR1 and CDR2: SGHNT and YENEEA. The CDR3 contains 15 residues. V was clipped by 5 bases and J by 3 bases, with 16 bases between them. The CDR3 sequence: CASSTPFGTEETQYF. The CDR3 DNA is TGTGCCAGCAGCACCCCCTTCGGGACGGAAGAGACCCAGTACTTC.

This clone has a single count. The rearrangement uses TRBV4-2 and TRBJ2-5; a weak D match, TRBD2 (6 bases). There are 15 residues in the CDR3. CDR1 LGHNA and CDR2 YNFKEQ come from the germline V gene. The V end was cut by 5 bases, the J end by 1 base, with 14 bases between. The CDR3 loop is CASSVTTSFQETQYF. The DNA for the CDR3 is TGTGCCAGCAGCGTCACGACTAGTTTCCAAGAGACCCAGTACTTC.

This sequence joins TRBV9 and TRBJ2-3; tentatively, D is TRBD2 (6 bases). V shed 4 bases and J shed 0 bases, with 12 bases lying between them. The CDR3 sequence is 15 residues long. Looked up from germline, CDR1 is SGDLS and CDR2 is YYNGEE. CDR3 coding DNA: TGTGCCAGCAGCACCCGACTAGGAAGCACAGATACGCAGTATTTT. Translating it yields CASSTRLGSTDTQYF.

The genes are TRBV24-1 and TRBJ1-5; D remains unclear. Germline-derived CDR1 and CDR2 are KGHDR and SFDVKD. V lost 4 bases, J lost 4 bases, and 16 bases lay in between. The CDR3 spans 16 residues. CDR3 residues: CATSDPKRGWNQPQHF. CDR3 in DNA: TGTGCCACCAGTGACCCGAAGAGAGGGTGGAATCAGCCCCAGCATTTT.

The chain joins TRBV14 to TRBJ1-2, with D tentatively TRBD1 (5 bases). Trimming pared 2 bases from V and 7 bases from J, leaving 14 bases between. CDR1 SGHDN and CDR2 FVKESK come from the germline V gene. CDR3 size: 14 residues. DNA of the CDR3: TGTGCCAGCAGCCAAACAGGTACGGTGGCTGGCTACACCTTC. Its protein is CASSQTGTVAGYTF.

CDR3 sequence (DNA): TGTGCCAGCAGCTTAACGGGACAGGGGGCGGCCGGGGAGCTGTTTTTT. This encodes CASSLTGQGAAGELFF. The rearrangement joins TRBV7-6 to TRBJ2-2; 12 bases line up with TRBD1. Germline V gene sequence: CDR1 SGHVS, CDR2 FNYEAQ. V lost 2 bases and J lost 6; bases outside the gene matches: 4. The CDR3 runs 16 residues.

In this sample, this clone turned up once. The chain has TRBV5-1 and TRBJ2-5, with TRBD2 matching 10 bases. CDR3 length: 17 amino acids. Losses at the gene ends were 3 bases for V and 5 bases for J; bases not matched to a gene: 13. CDR1 is SGHRS, CDR2 YFSETQ, per germline. The CDR3 here is CASSWRAGLAISETQYF. The CDR3 DNA reads TGCGCCAGCAGCTGGCGCGCGGGACTAGCGATATCGGAGACCCAGTACTTC. Supplemented by reference TRBV5-1 and TRBJ2-5, the full variable domain reads KAGVTQTPRYLIKTRGQQVTLSCSPISGHRSVSWYQQTPGQGLQFLFEYFSETQRNKGNFPGRFSGRQFSNSRSEMNVSTLELGDSALYLCASSWRAGLAISETQYFGPGTRLLVL.

The chain has TRBV19 and TRBJ2-5; D unclear. The CDR3 has 14 amino acids. V was shortened by 2 bases and J by 5 bases, with 12 bases between the two germline ends. Germline V CDR1 and CDR2: LNHDA, SQIVND (reference sequence). The CDR3 is CASSINRAPETQYF. The CDR3 DNA follows: TGTGCCAGTAGTATAAACCGGGCTCCGGAGACCCAGTACTTC. Using reference TRBV19 and TRBJ2-5 for the parts outside the CDR3, the full variable domain is DGGITQSPKYLFRKEGQNVTLSCEQNLNHDAMYWYRQDPGQGLRLIYYSQIVNDFQKGDIAEGYSVSREKKESFPLTVTSAQKNPTAFYLCASSINRAPETQYFGPGTRLLVL.

V and J are TRBV18 and TRBJ1-5; D unresolved. Trimming left V 1 base short and J 2 bases short, with 12 bases between. This CDR3 is 16 amino acids long. Germline CDR1 and CDR2: KGHSH and LQKENI. The CDR3 sequence: CASSPLAVAGNQPQHF. CDR3 DNA: TGTGCCAGCTCACCACTGGCTGTAGCGGGCAATCAGCCCCAGCATTTT.

The chain combines TRBV15 with TRBJ2-5; D perhaps matches TRBD1 (5 bases). Trimming cost V 0 bases and J 4 bases, with 12 bases left between them. Germline CDR1 and CDR2: LNHNV and YYDKDF (reference sequence). There are 15 residues in the CDR3. For the CDR3, the DNA is TGTGCCACCAGCAGAGATAATAGGGGAAGAGAGACCCAGTACTTC. Protein: CATSRDNRGRETQYF.

The chain carries TRBV28 and TRBJ1-3; D possibly corresponds to TRBD1 (6 bases). The CDR3 runs 16 residues. Trimming left V 5 bases short and J 4 bases short, with 18 bases between. The germline gives CDR1 MDHEN, CDR2 SYDVKM. The CDR3 DNA is TGTGCCAGCAGTCTAGGGGTCAGGGGTGCAGGAAACACCATATATTTT. As protein: CASSLGVRGAGNTIYF.

This clone has more than one count but fewer than ten. This chain connects TRBV19 to TRBJ2-1, with no clear D. Germline assignment: CDR1 LNHDA and CDR2 SQIVND (reference sequence). CDR3 size: 14 residues. Trimming took 7 bases from V and 3 from J, leaving 13 bases between them. CDR3 DNA sequence: TGTGCCAGTAATGTGGACGGAGACTACAATGAGCAGTTCTTC. Amino acids: CASNVDGDYNEQFF.

The chain links TRBV19 to TRBJ1-4; tentative D call: TRBD1 (6 bases). Germline lookup yields CDR1 LNHDA and CDR2 SQIVND (reference sequence). The CDR3 consists of 14 residues. Deletions cut 6 bases from V and 3 bases from J, with 11 bases between. CDR3 amino acids: CASRLRGSNEKLFF. The CDR3 DNA follows: TGTGCCAGTAGATTAAGGGGGTCTAATGAAAAACTGTTTTTT.

This clone was detected a few times. This chain links TRBV7-3 with TRBJ1-6; a weak D match, TRBD1 (6 bases). The length of the CDR3 is 15 residues. V was shortened by 5 bases and J by 2 bases, with 10 bases between the two germline ends. Germline V gives CDR1 SGHTA, CDR2 FQGTGA. CDR3 region: CASSPGGPYNSPLHF. The CDR3 DNA reads TGTGCCAGCAGCCCCGGGGGGCCCTATAATTCACCCCTCCACTTT.

This clone appeared a few times. The genes are TRBV7-9 and TRBJ2-1; D not certain. The V gene lost 1 base and the J gene lost 7 bases, with 14 bases spanning the gap. This CDR3 comprises 15 residues. CDR1 is SEHNR and CDR2 is FQNEAQ in the germline V gene (reference sequence). The CDR3 spells CASSLVFPFGNEQFF. The DNA of the CDR3 is TGTGCCAGCAGCTTAGTGTTTCCATTTGGGAATGAGCAGTTCTTC.

V gene TRBV10-3 combines with J gene TRBJ2-6; 7 bases align to TRBD2. This CDR3 contains 18 residues. Germline CDR1 and CDR2: ENHRY and SYGVKD. V was pared by 6 bases and J by 1 base, with 12 bases of the junction left unmatched. This chain's CDR3 is CAIRGGTTAPSGANVLTF. The CDR3 DNA reads as TGTGCCATCAGGGGAGGGACGACAGCGCCTTCTGGGGCCAACGTCCTGACTTTC.

The gene calls are TRBV3-1 (or the pseudogene TRBV3-2) and TRBJ1-4; TRBD1 matches 7 bases. V shed 6 bases, J shed 8 bases, and the junction held 9 bases outside the gene matches. This CDR3 spans 14 amino acids. Germline V gene lookup returns CDR1 LGHDT and CDR2 YNNKEL (reference sequence). CDR3 in amino acids: CASSPRGALEKLFF. In DNA form, the CDR3 reads TGTGCCAGCAGTCCCAGGGGGGCTCTAGAAAAACTGTTTTTT.